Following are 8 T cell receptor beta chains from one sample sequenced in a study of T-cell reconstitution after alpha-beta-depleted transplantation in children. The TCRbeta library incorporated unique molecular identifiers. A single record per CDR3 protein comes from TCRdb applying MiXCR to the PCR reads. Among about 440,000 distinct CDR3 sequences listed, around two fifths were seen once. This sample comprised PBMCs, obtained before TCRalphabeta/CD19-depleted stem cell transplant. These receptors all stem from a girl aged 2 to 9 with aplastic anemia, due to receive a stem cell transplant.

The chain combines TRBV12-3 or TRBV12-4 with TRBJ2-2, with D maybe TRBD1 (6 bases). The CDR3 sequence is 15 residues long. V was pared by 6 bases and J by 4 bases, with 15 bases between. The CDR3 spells CASSSTGYSTGELFF. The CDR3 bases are TGTGCCAGCAGCTCAACAGGGTATAGCACCGGGGAGCTGTTTTTT.

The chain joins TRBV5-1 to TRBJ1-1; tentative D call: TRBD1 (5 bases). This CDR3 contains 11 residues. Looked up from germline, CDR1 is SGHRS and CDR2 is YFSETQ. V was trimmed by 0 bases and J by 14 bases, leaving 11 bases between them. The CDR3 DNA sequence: TGCGCCAGCAGCTTGGGGGGCGGCCTCTTCTTT. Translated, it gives CASSLGGGLFF.

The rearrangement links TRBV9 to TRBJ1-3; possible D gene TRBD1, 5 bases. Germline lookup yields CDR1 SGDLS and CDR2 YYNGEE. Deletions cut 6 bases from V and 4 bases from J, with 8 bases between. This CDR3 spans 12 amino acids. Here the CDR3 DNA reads TGTGCCAGCAAGGACAACGGAAACACCATATATTTT. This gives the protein CASKDNGNTIYF.

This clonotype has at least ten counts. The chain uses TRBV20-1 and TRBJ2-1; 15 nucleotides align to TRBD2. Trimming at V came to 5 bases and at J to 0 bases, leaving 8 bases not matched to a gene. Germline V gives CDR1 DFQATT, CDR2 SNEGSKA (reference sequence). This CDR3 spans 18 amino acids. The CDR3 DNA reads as TGCAGTGCTTACCCCTTGGGACTAGCGGGAGGCTCCTACAATGAGCAGTTCTTC. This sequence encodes CSAYPLGLAGGSYNEQFF.

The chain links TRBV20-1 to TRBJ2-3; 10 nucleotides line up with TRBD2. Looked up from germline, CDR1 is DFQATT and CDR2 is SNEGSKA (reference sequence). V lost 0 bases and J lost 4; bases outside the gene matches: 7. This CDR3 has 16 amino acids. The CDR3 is CSARDPSGSSSDTQYF. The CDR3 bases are TGCAGTGCTAGAGATCCTAGCGGGAGCAGTTCAGATACGCAGTATTTT.

Here the CDR3 reads CSARDRREESEQYF. The CDR3 bases are TGCAGTGCTAGAGATCGACGGGAGGAAAGCGAGCAGTACTTC. The chain joins TRBV20-1 to TRBJ2-7, with TRBD2 identical over 7 bases. V dropped 0 bases and J dropped 6; count of bases not matched to a gene: 8. Germline CDR1 and CDR2: DFQATT and SNEGSKA (reference sequence). The CDR3 is 14 residues long.

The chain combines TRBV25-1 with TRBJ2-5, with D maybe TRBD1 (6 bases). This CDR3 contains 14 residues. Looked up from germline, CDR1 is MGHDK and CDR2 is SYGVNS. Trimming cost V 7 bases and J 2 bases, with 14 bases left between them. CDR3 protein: CASISYREQETQYF. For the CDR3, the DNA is TGTGCCAGCATCTCGTACAGGGAGCAAGAGACCCAGTACTTC.

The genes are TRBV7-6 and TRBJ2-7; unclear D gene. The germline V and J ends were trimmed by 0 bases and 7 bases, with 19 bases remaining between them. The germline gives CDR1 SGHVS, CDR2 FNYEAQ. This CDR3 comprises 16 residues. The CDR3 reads CASSLASATLTREQYF. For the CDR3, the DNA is TGTGCCAGCAGCTTAGCGTCGGCGACCCTTACGAGGGAGCAGTACTTC.